The following is a T cell receptor (beta chain) sequence with its context. The data were taken from a study of cytomegalovirus exposure and HLA in healthy donors. Vbeta (60) and Jbeta (13) primers were used in the PCR. The assay was immunoSEQ multiplex PCR, and TCRdb's table has in-frame clones only and misses some. Among about 190,000 clones listed, 78% were seen once. The J segment lost 2 bases and the V segment lost 4 bases, leaving 7 bases of the junction unmatched. This CDR3 has 15 residues. CDR1 is SGHDT, CDR2 YYEEEE, per germline. Sequencing used PBMCs. This sequence joins TRBV5-6 and TRBJ2-3, with 7 bases matching TRBD1. The TCR sequence derives from a woman in her 30s in good health and CMV-seropositive. CDR3 loop: CASSLRQGLTDTQYF. The CDR3 coding sequence is TGTGCCAGCAGCCTCCGACAGGGCCTCACAGATACGCAGTATTTT.